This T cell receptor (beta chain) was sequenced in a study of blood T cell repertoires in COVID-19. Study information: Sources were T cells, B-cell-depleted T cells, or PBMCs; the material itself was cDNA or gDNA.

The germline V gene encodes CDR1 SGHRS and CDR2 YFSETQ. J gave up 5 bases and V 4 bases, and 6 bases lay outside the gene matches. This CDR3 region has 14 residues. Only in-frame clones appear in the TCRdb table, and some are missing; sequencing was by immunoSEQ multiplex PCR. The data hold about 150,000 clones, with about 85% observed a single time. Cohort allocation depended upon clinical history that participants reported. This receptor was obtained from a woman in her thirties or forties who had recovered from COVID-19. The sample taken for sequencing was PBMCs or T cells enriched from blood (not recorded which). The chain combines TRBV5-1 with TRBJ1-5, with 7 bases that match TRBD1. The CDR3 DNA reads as TGCGCCAGCAGCCCCGGGACAGCGGATCAGCCCCAGCATTTT. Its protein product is CASSPGTADQPQHF.